This is a list of T cell receptor beta chains from one sample in a study of beta chain features in type 1 diabetes. Libraries were prepared by immunoSEQ multiplex PCR; TCRdb keeps only in-frame clonotypes and omits some of them. The table has over 700,000 clones, about a sixth seen once. Sequences were obtained from naive CD4+ T cells from blood. These receptors all stem from a woman aged 18-29 years in good health. CDR3s include the opening cysteine and the closing phenylalanine or tryptophan. D genes are given only for firm matches. Not every row has a clone size; where given, it reads once, few, many or a size class.

abundance: few; v_gene: TRBV9; j_gene: TRBJ2-2; d_gene: TRBD2; CDR3nt: TGTGCCAGCAGCGTAGGAACTAGCGGGTACCATCGGAACACCGGGGAGCTGTTTTTT; CDR3aa: CASSVGTSGYHRNTGELFF
abundance: few; v_gene: TRBV6-5; j_gene: TRBJ1-1; d_gene: .; CDR3nt: TGTGCCAGCAGACCTGCCATAAACACTGAAGCTTTCTTT; CDR3aa: CASRPAINTEAFF
abundance: .; v_gene: TRBV27; j_gene: TRBJ2-7; d_gene: .; CDR3nt: TGTGCCAGCAGTTTGTCGCCAGGGGCCCTTTACGAGCAGTACTTC; CDR3aa: CASSLSPGALYEQYF
abundance: few; v_gene: TRBV29-1; j_gene: TRBJ1-2; d_gene: .; CDR3nt: TGCAGCGTTGAAACGGGGGGAATCTATGGCTACACCTTC; CDR3aa: CSVETGGIYGYTF
abundance: few; v_gene: TRBV7-2; j_gene: TRBJ2-7; d_gene: TRBD2; CDR3nt: TGTGCCAGCAGCCGGGAGGGCTACGAGCAGTACTTC; CDR3aa: CASSREGYEQYF
abundance: once; v_gene: TRBV18; j_gene: TRBJ1-4; d_gene: TRBD1; CDR3nt: TGTGCCAGCTCACCACCGGGACAGATTAATGAAAAACTGTTTTTT; CDR3aa: CASSPPGQINEKLFF
abundance: few; v_gene: TRBV5-1; j_gene: TRBJ2-7; d_gene: .; CDR3nt: TGCGCCAGCAGCTTAATTTCCCAACAGGAGCAGTACTTC; CDR3aa: CASSLISQQEQYF
abundance: .; v_gene: TRBV28; j_gene: TRBJ1-2; d_gene: .; CDR3nt: TGTGCCAGCAGTTCCTCCGGGACTGATCCTACTAACTATGGCTACACCTTC; CDR3aa: CASSSSGTDPTNYGYTF
abundance: .; v_gene: TRBV2; j_gene: TRBJ2-3; d_gene: .; CDR3nt: TGTGCCAGCAGCGGCGTAGAGCCAGATACGCAGTATTTT; CDR3aa: CASSGVEPDTQYF
abundance: few; v_gene: TRBV18; j_gene: TRBJ2-5; d_gene: .; CDR3nt: TGTGCCAGCTCACCACTTACAGGCGTAGAGACCCAGTACTTC; CDR3aa: CASSPLTGVETQYF
abundance: .; v_gene: TRBV5-1; j_gene: TRBJ1-2; d_gene: .; CDR3nt: TGCGCCAGCAGCTTGTCAGGCGTTGAGGGCTACACCTTC; CDR3aa: CASSLSGVEGYTF
abundance: .; v_gene: TRBV7-9; j_gene: TRBJ2-7; d_gene: TRBD1; CDR3nt: TGTGCCAGCAGCTTAGGACAGGGGGTCGGGTCCTACGAGCAGTACTTC; CDR3aa: CASSLGQGVGSYEQYF
abundance: .; v_gene: TRBV7-2; j_gene: TRBJ2-1; d_gene: .; CDR3nt: TGTGCCAGCAGCTTATCAGGGGGAGGACAATATGAGCAGTTCTTC; CDR3aa: CASSLSGGGQYEQFF
abundance: .; v_gene: TRBV27; j_gene: TRBJ2-6; d_gene: .; CDR3nt: TGTGCCAGCAGTAAGTATGAGAGCTCTGGGGCCAACGTCCTGACTTTC; CDR3aa: CASSKYESSGANVLTF
abundance: .; v_gene: TRBV18; j_gene: TRBJ1-2; d_gene: TRBD1; CDR3nt: TGTGCCAGCTCAACCCCCGGGACAGGGGTACATGGCTACACCTTC; CDR3aa: CASSTPGTGVHGYTF
abundance: .; v_gene: TRBV6-1; j_gene: TRBJ2-2; d_gene: TRBD1; CDR3nt: TGTGCCAGCAGTGGGTGGACAGGGTTCGACACCGGGGAGCTGTTTTTT; CDR3aa: CASSGWTGFDTGELFF
abundance: few; v_gene: TRBV18; j_gene: TRBJ2-7; d_gene: .; CDR3nt: TGTGCCAGCTCACCGGCCTCTAGAAGTCCCTACGAGCAGTACTTC; CDR3aa: CASSPASRSPYEQYF
abundance: .; v_gene: TRBV2; j_gene: TRBJ2-3; d_gene: .; CDR3nt: TGTGCCAGAAATAGCGGTAGCACAGATACGCAGTATTTT; CDR3aa: CARNSGSTDTQYF
abundance: few; v_gene: TRBV27; j_gene: TRBJ1-5; d_gene: .; CDR3nt: TGTGCCAGCAGGTCCCATCCGGGGGACTATCAGCCCCAGCATTTT; CDR3aa: CASRSHPGDYQPQHF
abundance: .; v_gene: TRBV7-2; j_gene: TRBJ2-3; d_gene: .; CDR3nt: TGTGCCAGCAGCTTTGGAGTCACAGATACGCAGTATTTT; CDR3aa: CASSFGVTDTQYF
abundance: .; v_gene: TRBV28; j_gene: TRBJ2-7; d_gene: .; CDR3nt: TGTGCCAGCAACGACGGTGACGAGCAGTACTTC; CDR3aa: CASNDGDEQYF